This T cell receptor (beta chain) was identified in a study of somatic mutations in cytotoxic T cells in rheumatoid arthritis (dated by TCRdb to 2017 to 2019). Background on the whole study: Some T-cell populations stained with V beta antibodies were sorted by flow on a FACSAria II or Sony SH800 to nearly 100% purity, with sorted V beta1+ cells additionally subjected to TCRB sequencing. Median age was essentially the same in the patient group and the control group. A total of 55 to 75 rheumatoid arthritis patients and more than 15 healthy controls underwent TCRB deep sequencing. In newly diagnosed rheumatoid arthritis without treatment, the study examined if expanded CD8+ T-cell clones harbor somatic mutations, relying on TCRB deep sequencing to characterize clonality.

Genomic DNA underwent TCRB CDR3 sequencing using the immunoSEQ assay. In the authors' own workflow: Analyses were restricted to productive TCRB rearrangements. A clone was defined by a unique TCRB CDR3 sequence, and clonality was computed as a productive clonality index based on Shannon entropy. Repertoire overlap between two samples was calculated from the template counts of each clone relative to total templates per sample. A correlation with a Spearman r of about 0.58 was found between V-gene usage by flow cytometry and V-gene usage by TCRB sequencing. The table was pulled from immuneACCESS by TCRdb, which kept in-frame rearrangements only. Such tables lose some clones; where checked, under half of the loss comes from unresolved V genes, and the rest has no known cause. V, J and clone size reflect that table, while D and trimming were determined from the DNA. Within this sample are about 27,000 clones, with less than 85% of them counted one time only. The top ten clonotypes cover approximately 9.4% of the sample.

About this clone: Its antigen remains undetermined. No much larger clonotype is one base removed from it; base qualities were not supplied.

The full study reports these points: The largest CD8+ clone made up more than 20% of CD8+ cells in about an eighth of the roughly 60 patients, and blood and synovial fluid shared several identical CD8+ TCRB sequences. CD8+ clonality increased with age in patients (Spearman r of about 0.45) but not in healthy controls. CD8+ T-cell clonality in rheumatoid arthritis patients was not significantly different from that in age-matched healthy controls. Viral specificity could not be ruled out by absence from virus-specific databases, and the antigen targets of the expanded CD8+ clones remained unknown.

The approximately 22 healthy controls were blood donors whose buffy coats were used; they had a median age of around 56 years (range roughly 21-80), and 55% to 65% were female. Positive magnetic bead selection on an AutoMACS was used to isolate CD4+ and CD8+ cells, with flow cytometry used to check purity. Peripheral blood mononuclear cells were obtained using density gradient separation with Ficoll-Paque PLUS. Nucleospin Tissue or Tissue XS kits were used to extract DNA from CD4-enriched, CD8-enriched or PBMC samples, and a Qubit 2.0 fluorometer was used for quantification. This clonotype originated in a young woman in good health. Sequencing input: CD8+ T cells sorted from blood.

The CDR3 sequence is CASSRGQMGQPQHF. The bases are TGTGCCAGCAGTCGGGGACAGATGGGTCAGCCCCAGCATTTT. Recombination connected TRBV27 to TRBJ1-5; 7 nucleotides in the junction match TRBD1. The cysteine opens and the phenylalanine closes a CDR3 of 14 amino acids. The kept DNA is CDR3 alone, 42 bases in frame from the first base. V has 5 bases trimmed and J has 6 bases trimmed; junction bases matching no gene number 7. Reading the germline V gene (reference sequence) gives CDR1 MNHEY and CDR2 SMNVEV.